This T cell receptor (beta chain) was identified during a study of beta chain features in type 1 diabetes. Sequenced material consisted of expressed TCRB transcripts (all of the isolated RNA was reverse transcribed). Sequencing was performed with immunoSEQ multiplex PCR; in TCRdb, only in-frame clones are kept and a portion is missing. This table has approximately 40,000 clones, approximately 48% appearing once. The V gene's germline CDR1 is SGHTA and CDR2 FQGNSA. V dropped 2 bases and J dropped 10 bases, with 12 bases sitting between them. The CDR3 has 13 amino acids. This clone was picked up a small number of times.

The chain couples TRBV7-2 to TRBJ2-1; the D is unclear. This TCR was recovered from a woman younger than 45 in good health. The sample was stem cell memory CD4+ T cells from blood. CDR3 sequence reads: CASSLSLPREQFF. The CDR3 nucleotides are TGTGCCAGCAGCTTAAGTTTGCCGCGGGAGCAGTTCTTC. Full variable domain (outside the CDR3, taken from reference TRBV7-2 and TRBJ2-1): GAGVSQSPSNKVTEKGKDVELRCDPISGHTALYWYRQSLGQGLEFLIYFQGNSAPDKSGLPSDRFSAERTGGSVSTLTIQRTQQEDSAVYLCASSLSLPREQFFGPGTRLTVL.